These T cell receptor beta chains were read from a single sample in a study of identical twins. Via MiXCR, TCRdb re-called the 5' RACE reads, giving one row per CDR3 protein. Among some 240,000 distinct CDR3 sequences listed, about 10% were seen once. The sample comprised memory T cells sorted from blood. These receptors all come from a man aged 50 or older in good health. The CDR3 runs from the conserved cysteine through the conserved F or W. D genes are given only for firm matches. Clone sizes are given selectively: once, few, many, or a class where the clone is expanded.

d_gene	v_gene	j_gene	abundance	CDR3aa	CDR3nt
-	TRBV5-6	TRBJ2-7	-	CASSFRGRIHEQYF	TGTGCCAGCAGCTTCCGGGGGCGCATCCACGAGCAGTACTTC
-	TRBV19	TRBJ1-5	few	CASNTGMSNQPQHF	TGTGCCAGTAATACAGGGATGAGTAATCAGCCCCAGCATTTT
-	TRBV5-1	TRBJ2-1	many	CASSLLTGSYNEQFF	TGCGCCAGCAGCTTGCTCACAGGCTCCTACAATGAGCAGTTCTTC
-	TRBV9	TRBJ2-1	many	CASSVIEQGTYNEQFF	TGTGCCAGCAGCGTAATAGAACAGGGAACCTACAATGAGCAGTTCTTC
-	TRBV4-1	TRBJ2-1	many	CASSQAIGAGVSINEQFF	TGCGCCAGCAGCCAAGCCATTGGCGCAGGGGTATCGATCAATGAGCAGTTCTTC
-	TRBV4-3	TRBJ2-7	many	CASSQEGQGSDEQYF	TGCGCCAGCAGCCAAGAAGGGCAGGGAAGTGACGAGCAGTACTTC
-	TRBV6-2/TRBV6-3	TRBJ1-1	-	CASSYPPGGSFTEAFF	TGTGCCAGCAGTTACCCCCCTGGGGGGTCGTTCACTGAAGCTTTCTTT
TRBD1	TRBV15	TRBJ2-6	-	CATSRDDRVPGANVLTF	TGTGCCACCAGCAGGGACGACAGGGTCCCTGGGGCCAACGTCCTGACTTTC
-	TRBV12-3/TRBV12-4	TRBJ1-5	many	CASSRGRYQPQHF	TGTGCCAGCAGCCGGGGCAGATATCAGCCCCAGCATTTT
TRBD1	TRBV20-1	TRBJ1-2	many	CSAGDRGRGYTF	TGCAGTGCTGGGGACAGGGGAAGGGGCTACACCTTC
TRBD2	TRBV5-5	TRBJ2-1	many	CASSQLAGGQSHNEQFF	TGTGCCAGCAGCCAGCTAGCGGGGGGGCAGTCCCACAATGAGCAGTTCTTC
-	TRBV12-3/TRBV12-4	TRBJ1-5	many	CASSLGRNQPQHF	TGTGCCAGCAGTTTAGGTCGCAATCAGCCCCAGCATTTT
-	TRBV20-1	TRBJ1-4	few	CSASSATNEKLFF	TGCAGTGCTAGTAGCGCAACTAATGAAAAACTGTTTTTT
-	TRBV20-1	TRBJ2-7	few	CSARNRRALSHEQYF	TGCAGTGCTAGGAACCGGCGGGCCTTATCCCACGAGCAGTACTTC
TRBD1	TRBV3-1	TRBJ2-7	many	CASSPSYRGTGGNEQYF	TGTGCCAGCAGCCCCTCGTACCGCGGGACAGGGGGCAACGAGCAGTACTTC
-	TRBV14	TRBJ2-2	many	CASSALGGAGELFF	TGTGCCAGCAGCGCCCTCGGGGGAGCCGGGGAGCTGTTTTTT
-	TRBV11-1	TRBJ2-2	many	CASSKLGRATGELFF	TGTGCCAGCAGCAAACTAGGAAGGGCCACCGGGGAGCTGTTTTTT
-	TRBV5-1	TRBJ2-2	many	CASSLARGTGELFF	TGCGCCAGCAGCTTGGCACGGGGCACCGGGGAGCTGTTTTTT
TRBD2	TRBV5-1	TRBJ2-4	-	CASSPPSSGGNIQYF	TGCGCCAGCAGCCCACCCTCTAGCGGGGGGAACATTCAGTACTTC
-	TRBV6-5	TRBJ2-3	few	CASSYSGGRSDTQYF	TGTGCCAGCAGTTACTCGGGGGGGCGGTCAGATACGCAGTATTTT
-	TRBV7-2	TRBJ2-5	many	CASSPGVRGETQYF	TGTGCCAGCAGCCCCGGGGTCAGGGGAGAGACCCAGTACTTC
-	TRBV27	TRBJ1-2	few	CASSLSGANYGYTF	TGTGCCAGCAGTTTATCGGGAGCTAACTATGGCTACACCTTC
TRBD1	TRBV28	TRBJ2-3	many	CASSRDRSTDTQYF	TGTGCCAGCAGCAGGGACAGAAGCACAGATACGCAGTATTTT
TRBD2	TRBV24-1	TRBJ2-1	few	CATSDSGTSGKDEQFF	TGTGCCACCAGTGATTCCGGGACTAGCGGAAAGGATGAGCAGTTCTTC
-	TRBV6-2/TRBV6-3	TRBJ1-4	few	CASRSGRKNEKLFF	TGTGCCAGCAGGTCGGGACGGAAGAATGAAAAACTGTTTTTT
TRBD2	TRBV10-3	TRBJ2-3	few	CAISPRTGLGTDTQYF	TGTGCCATCAGTCCCCGAACGGGACTAGGCACAGATACGCAGTATTTT
-	TRBV9	TRBJ2-1	-	CASSVAGRSYNEQFF	TGTGCCAGCAGCGTAGCTGGCAGGAGCTACAATGAGCAGTTCTTC
-	TRBV7-2	TRBJ2-2	few	CASSAANTGELFF	TGTGCCAGCAGCGCGGCGAACACCGGGGAGCTGTTTTTT
TRBD1	TRBV27	TRBJ1-5	-	CASSFTGGFPQHF	TGTGCCAGCAGTTTCACAGGGGGCTTCCCCCAGCATTTT
-	TRBV14	TRBJ2-3	many	CASSQDPGVSTDTQYF	TGTGCCAGCAGCCAAGACCCGGGAGTTAGCACAGATACGCAGTATTTT
-	TRBV20-1	TRBJ2-7	-	CSARQGSAHSYEQYF	TGCAGTGCTAGACAGGGGAGCGCCCATTCCTACGAGCAGTACTTC
-	TRBV4-2	TRBJ1-1	many	CASSQESGTSANTEAFF	TGTGCCAGCAGCCAAGAATCCGGGACGAGTGCGAACACTGAAGCTTTCTTT
-	TRBV6-1	TRBJ2-7	many	CASTSGGEYEQYF	TGTGCCAGCACCTCCGGAGGAGAGTACGAGCAGTACTTC
-	TRBV2	TRBJ1-6	few	CASSRWMNNSPLHF	TGTGCCAGTTCCCGATGGATGAATAATTCACCCCTCCACTTT
-	TRBV5-1	TRBJ2-7	many	CASSLDARSYEQYF	TGCGCCAGCAGCTTGGACGCACGGTCCTACGAGCAGTACTTC
TRBD1	TRBV7-6	TRBJ1-2	many	CASGGRGIANYGYTF	TGTGCCAGCGGGGGCAGGGGGATAGCTAACTATGGCTACACCTTC
-	TRBV9	TRBJ2-7	few	CASSAFLSDEQYF	TGTGCCAGCAGCGCATTTCTTTCGGACGAGCAGTACTTC
TRBD2	TRBV4-1	TRBJ2-3	many	CASSQAGASGGYTQYF	TGCGCCAGCAGCCAGGCGGGCGCTAGCGGGGGATATACGCAGTATTTT
-	TRBV20-1	TRBJ1-1	many	CSAERAREGTEAFF	TGCAGTGCTGAGCGCGCGCGGGAAGGCACTGAAGCTTTCTTT
TRBD1	TRBV20-1	TRBJ2-5	-	CSARGQTGGETQYF	TGCAGTGCTCGAGGACAGACAGGGGGAGAGACCCAGTACTTC
TRBD1	TRBV4-3	TRBJ2-7	-	CASSQALGGQGAYEQYF	TGCGCCAGCAGCCAAGCCTTAGGGGGACAGGGGGCGTACGAGCAGTACTTC
TRBD1	TRBV24-1	TRBJ2-1	few	CATSRDRVNEQFF	TGTGCCACCAGCCGGGACAGGGTCAATGAGCAGTTCTTC
-	TRBV5-6	TRBJ1-1	many	CASSLRPGRTEAFF	TGTGCCAGCAGCTTGCGTCCAGGGAGGACTGAAGCTTTCTTT
-	TRBV5-1	TRBJ2-3	many	CASSFGGAGTDTQYF	TGCGCCAGCAGCTTTGGGGGAGCGGGCACAGATACGCAGTATTTT
TRBD1	TRBV7-7	TRBJ2-5	many	CASSVGQGGTQYF	TGTGCCAGCAGCGTCGGACAGGGCGGGACCCAGTACTTC
-	TRBV6-2/TRBV6-3	TRBJ1-3	-	CASSLTTGNTIYF	TGTGCCAGCAGTTTGACTACTGGAAACACCATATATTTT
TRBD1	TRBV7-2	TRBJ2-1	-	CANLRGRRGFF	TGTGCCAACCTTAGGGGGCGCCGGGGGTTCTTC
-	TRBV10-3	TRBJ2-1	many	CAISELDEVPYNEQFF	TGTGCCATCAGTGAATTGGACGAAGTACCCTACAATGAGCAGTTCTTC
-	TRBV7-2	TRBJ1-1	-	CASSLMRGNTEAFF	TGTGCCAGCAGCTTAATGAGGGGGAACACTGAAGCTTTCTTT
-	TRBV5-8	TRBJ2-5	few	CASSFRTTEETQYF	TGTGCCAGCAGCTTTCGGACAACCGAAGAGACCCAGTACTTC
TRBD2	TRBV7-3	TRBJ2-3	-	CASSSGLGTDTQYF	TGTGCCAGCAGCTCCGGACTAGGTACAGATACGCAGTATTTT
-	TRBV20-1	TRBJ1-5	-	CSARPGRVNQPQHF	TGCAGTGCTAGACCCGGGAGGGTCAATCAGCCCCAGCATTTT
TRBD1	TRBV6-1	TRBJ2-1	many	CASSGGTGGGLDEQFF	TGTGCCAGCAGTGGGGGGACAGGGGGAGGTCTTGATGAGCAGTTCTTC
TRBD1	TRBV11-2	TRBJ2-7	-	CASSRGTGLDEQYF	TGTGCCAGCAGCAGGGGGACAGGGTTGGACGAGCAGTACTTC
-	TRBV28	TRBJ2-2	-	CASGTVGVGTGELFF	TGTGCCAGCGGTACCGTAGGGGTGGGCACCGGGGAGCTGTTTTTT
TRBD1	TRBV4-2	TRBJ1-3	-	CASSQEQGPLGNTIYF	TGTGCCAGCAGCCAAGAACAGGGGCCACTAGGAAACACCATATATTTT
-	TRBV6-2/TRBV6-3	TRBJ2-3	-	CASSRWGMANTQYF	TGTGCCAGCAGCCGATGGGGAATGGCAAATACGCAGTATTTT